These T cell receptor beta chains were read from a single sample in a study of cytomegalovirus exposure and HLA in healthy donors. Assay: immunoSEQ multiplex PCR; the TCRdb copy retains only in-frame clones and omits some. The data contain about 250,000 clones, roughly 78% of them seen just once; the ten biggest clones take up about 0.5%. Material for sequencing was PBMCs. The receptors come from a boy aged 5-17 years in good health and CMV-seronegative. CDR3s include the opening cysteine and the closing phenylalanine or tryptophan. D genes are given only for firm matches. Not every row has a clone size; where given, it reads once, few, many or a size class.

clone size: -; D gene: -; J gene: TRBJ1-5; V gene: TRBV5-8; CDR3 protein: CASSMRQVRQPQHF; CDR3 DNA: TGTGCCAGCAGCATGAGACAGGTTCGTCAGCCCCAGCATTTT
clone size: few; D gene: -; J gene: TRBJ1-2; V gene: TRBV30; CDR3 protein: CAWSLTVGYGYTF; CDR3 DNA: TGTGCCTGGAGTTTGACAGTCGGCTATGGCTACACCTTC
clone size: -; D gene: TRBD2; J gene: TRBJ2-5; V gene: TRBV5-1; CDR3 protein: CASSLGLAGVQETQYF; CDR3 DNA: TGCGCCAGCAGCTTGGGCCTAGCGGGGGTCCAAGAGACCCAGTACTTC
clone size: -; D gene: -; J gene: TRBJ2-5; V gene: TRBV7-7; CDR3 protein: CASSAESSETQYF; CDR3 DNA: TGTGCCAGCAGCGCCGAGTCGAGCGAGACCCAGTACTTC
clone size: -; D gene: TRBD2; J gene: TRBJ2-1; V gene: TRBV4-2; CDR3 protein: CASSQETIGLAGAYNEQFF; CDR3 DNA: TGTGCCAGCAGCCAAGAGACAATAGGACTAGCGGGGGCATACAATGAGCAGTTCTTC
clone size: -; D gene: -; J gene: TRBJ1-2; V gene: TRBV19; CDR3 protein: CASSISGANYGYTF; CDR3 DNA: TGTGCCAGTAGTATCTCAGGGGCTAACTATGGCTACACCTTC
clone size: -; D gene: TRBD2; J gene: TRBJ2-3; V gene: TRBV13; CDR3 protein: CASSSVAGGAVDTQYF; CDR3 DNA: TGTGCCAGCAGCTCCGTAGCGGGGGGGGCGGTGGATACGCAGTATTTT
clone size: -; D gene: -; J gene: TRBJ2-1; V gene: TRBV27; CDR3 protein: CASTRGAGTPSFF; CDR3 DNA: TGTGCCAGCACCAGAGGGGCGGGGACCCCTAGTTTCTTC
clone size: -; D gene: TRBD1; J gene: TRBJ2-1; V gene: TRBV7-9; CDR3 protein: CASSPKGQVSYNEQFF; CDR3 DNA: TGTGCCAGCAGCCCAAAGGGACAGGTCTCCTACAATGAGCAGTTCTTC
clone size: -; D gene: TRBD2; J gene: TRBJ2-1; V gene: TRBV11-3; CDR3 protein: CASSAAGTSSNEQFF; CDR3 DNA: TGTGCCAGCAGCGCAGCCGGGACTAGCAGCAATGAGCAGTTCTTC
clone size: -; D gene: TRBD1; J gene: TRBJ1-1; V gene: TRBV5-1; CDR3 protein: CASSSRGYHTEAFF; CDR3 DNA: TGCGCCAGCAGCTCCAGGGGGTATCACACTGAAGCTTTCTTT
clone size: -; D gene: -; J gene: TRBJ1-1; V gene: TRBV10-2; CDR3 protein: CASSAARQLVEAFF; CDR3 DNA: TGCGCCAGCAGTGCCGCCCGACAGTTAGTAGAAGCTTTCTTT
clone size: -; D gene: TRBD1; J gene: TRBJ2-7; V gene: TRBV7-6; CDR3 protein: CASSPRQGLSYEQYF; CDR3 DNA: TGTGCCAGCAGCCCCCGACAGGGCCTGTCCTACGAGCAGTACTTC
clone size: few; D gene: -; J gene: TRBJ2-1; V gene: TRBV7-9; CDR3 protein: CASRRLVGEQFF; CDR3 DNA: TGTGCCAGCAGACGACTAGTTGGTGAGCAGTTCTTC
clone size: -; D gene: -; J gene: TRBJ2-1; V gene: TRBV30; CDR3 protein: CAWKVGASINEQFF; CDR3 DNA: TGTGCCTGGAAGGTGGGAGCATCGATCAATGAGCAGTTCTTC
clone size: -; D gene: TRBD1; J gene: TRBJ1-2; V gene: TRBV5-4; CDR3 protein: CASSFGTGGSGYTF; CDR3 DNA: TGTGCCAGCAGCTTTGGGACAGGGGGCAGTGGCTACACCTTC
clone size: few; D gene: -; J gene: TRBJ1-2; V gene: TRBV11-3; CDR3 protein: CATSSRNYGYTF; CDR3 DNA: TGTGCCACCTCATCGCGGAACTATGGCTACACCTTC
clone size: -; D gene: -; J gene: TRBJ2-7; V gene: TRBV7-9; CDR3 protein: CASSLASNEQYF; CDR3 DNA: TGTGCCAGCAGCTTAGCGAGTAACGAGCAGTACTTC
clone size: -; D gene: -; J gene: TRBJ1-1; V gene: TRBV18; CDR3 protein: CASSPGAGRGAFF; CDR3 DNA: TGTGCCAGCTCACCCGGGGCGGGGAGGGGGGCTTTCTTT
clone size: once; D gene: -; J gene: TRBJ1-2; V gene: TRBV5-1; CDR3 protein: CASSPTGSGYTF; CDR3 DNA: TGCGCCAGCAGCCCGACGGGGAGTGGCTACACCTTC
clone size: once; D gene: -; J gene: TRBJ1-2; V gene: TRBV9; CDR3 protein: CASSVALGVYGYTF; CDR3 DNA: TGTGCCAGCAGCGTAGCTCTGGGAGTCTATGGCTACACCTTC
clone size: -; D gene: -; J gene: TRBJ1-2; V gene: TRBV11-2; CDR3 protein: CASSLGTDSLGYTF; CDR3 DNA: TGTGCCAGCAGCTTAGGTACGGACAGTCTCGGCTACACCTTC
clone size: -; D gene: TRBD1; J gene: TRBJ2-7; V gene: TRBV5-6; CDR3 protein: CASSLLDREAYEQYF; CDR3 DNA: TGTGCCAGCAGCTTATTGGACAGGGAGGCCTACGAGCAGTACTTC
clone size: -; D gene: TRBD1; J gene: TRBJ1-6; V gene: TRBV5-1; CDR3 protein: CASRTRDSGNSPLHF; CDR3 DNA: TGCGCCAGCCGAACCCGGGACAGTGGTAATTCACCCCTCCACTTT
clone size: -; D gene: TRBD1; J gene: TRBJ1-5; V gene: TRBV5-1; CDR3 protein: CASSLAGGDQPQHF; CDR3 DNA: TGCGCCAGCAGCTTGGCAGGGGGCGATCAGCCCCAGCATTTT
clone size: -; D gene: -; J gene: TRBJ2-7; V gene: TRBV5-1; CDR3 protein: CASSLYGNSGYEQYF; CDR3 DNA: TGCGCCAGCAGCTTGTATGGCAATTCGGGCTACGAGCAGTACTTC
clone size: -; D gene: -; J gene: TRBJ2-3; V gene: TRBV19; CDR3 protein: CASSRVKSRLTDTQYF; CDR3 DNA: TGTGCCAGTAGTAGAGTAAAATCGCGATTGACAGATACGCAGTATTTT
clone size: once; D gene: -; J gene: TRBJ1-1; V gene: TRBV7-9; CDR3 protein: CASSLTGNTEAFF; CDR3 DNA: TGTGCCAGCAGCTTAACAGGGAACACTGAAGCTTTCTTT
clone size: -; D gene: TRBD2; J gene: TRBJ2-3; V gene: TRBV4-2; CDR3 protein: CASHLHASSNGRAGDTQYF; CDR3 DNA: TGTGCCAGCCACCTTCATGCTTCGTCGAACGGGAGGGCGGGAGATACGCAGTATTTT
clone size: -; D gene: TRBD1; J gene: TRBJ2-7; V gene: TRBV30; CDR3 protein: CAWSNRQGAYEQYF; CDR3 DNA: TGTGCCTGGAGTAATCGACAGGGGGCCTACGAGCAGTACTTC
clone size: -; D gene: TRBD1; J gene: TRBJ2-7; V gene: TRBV10-3; CDR3 protein: CAISESLGQGDYEQYF; CDR3 DNA: TGTGCCATCAGTGAGTCCCTCGGACAGGGGGACTACGAGCAGTACTTC
clone size: -; D gene: TRBD1; J gene: TRBJ1-2; V gene: TRBV6-1; CDR3 protein: CASSELRGPAYGYTF; CDR3 DNA: TGTGCCAGCAGTGAACTGAGGGGGCCCGCATATGGCTACACCTTC
clone size: -; D gene: -; J gene: TRBJ2-2; V gene: TRBV4-1; CDR3 protein: CASSHFGTGELFF; CDR3 DNA: TGCGCCAGCAGCCATTTCGGGACCGGGGAGCTGTTTTTT
clone size: -; D gene: -; J gene: TRBJ2-4; V gene: TRBV4-1; CDR3 protein: CATKSLGTSKNIQYF; CDR3 DNA: TGCGCCACCAAGAGCCTCGGGACAAGCAAAAACATTCAGTACTTC
clone size: -; D gene: TRBD1; J gene: TRBJ2-7; V gene: TRBV13; CDR3 protein: CASSSFGLGQGAYEQYF; CDR3 DNA: TGTGCCAGCAGCTCTTTCGGCCTTGGACAGGGGGCCTACGAGCAGTACTTC
clone size: -; D gene: -; J gene: TRBJ1-1; V gene: TRBV29-1; CDR3 protein: CSVGQRGAFF; CDR3 DNA: TGCAGCGTTGGTCAGAGAGGGGCTTTCTTT
clone size: -; D gene: -; J gene: TRBJ2-1; V gene: TRBV6-1; CDR3 protein: CASSEGAGSYNEQFF; CDR3 DNA: TGTGCCAGCAGTGAAGGGGCGGGCTCCTACAATGAGCAGTTCTTC
clone size: -; D gene: -; J gene: TRBJ1-5; V gene: TRBV28; CDR3 protein: CASSSHTQTDQPQHF; CDR3 DNA: TGTGCCAGCAGTTCCCATACCCAAACTGATCAGCCCCAGCATTTT
clone size: -; D gene: -; J gene: TRBJ1-5; V gene: TRBV30; CDR3 protein: CAWSVGRGNQPQHF; CDR3 DNA: TGTGCCTGGAGTGTGGGCAGGGGCAATCAGCCCCAGCATTTT
clone size: -; D gene: TRBD1; J gene: TRBJ1-6; V gene: TRBV5-4; CDR3 protein: CASSPDRSSPLHF; CDR3 DNA: TGTGCCAGCAGCCCGGACAGGTCTTCACCCCTCCACTTT
clone size: -; D gene: TRBD2; J gene: TRBJ2-6; V gene: TRBV10-2; CDR3 protein: CASGREALGANVLTF; CDR3 DNA: TGCGCCAGCGGGCGGGAGGCTTTGGGGGCCAACGTCCTGACTTTC
clone size: -; D gene: TRBD2; J gene: TRBJ2-3; V gene: TRBV9; CDR3 protein: CASTVAGVNTDTQYF; CDR3 DNA: TGTGCCAGCACCGTAGCGGGAGTAAACACAGATACGCAGTATTTT
clone size: -; D gene: TRBD1; J gene: TRBJ2-2; V gene: TRBV19; CDR3 protein: CASSGTVTGELFF; CDR3 DNA: TGTGCCAGTTCCGGGACAGTTACCGGGGAGCTGTTTTTT
clone size: -; D gene: -; J gene: TRBJ2-7; V gene: TRBV7-2; CDR3 protein: CASSSNSYEQYF; CDR3 DNA: TGTGCCAGCAGCTCGAACAGCTACGAGCAGTACTTC
clone size: -; D gene: -; J gene: TRBJ1-6; V gene: TRBV30; CDR3 protein: CAWVTAGGSPLHF; CDR3 DNA: TGTGCCTGGGTGACAGCGGGCGGTTCACCCCTCCACTTT
clone size: few; D gene: -; J gene: TRBJ2-1; V gene: TRBV5-1; CDR3 protein: CASSLGTGLSNEQFF; CDR3 DNA: TGCGCCAGCAGCTTGGGAACAGGGCTATCCAATGAGCAGTTCTTC
clone size: -; D gene: -; J gene: TRBJ2-7; V gene: TRBV5-1; CDR3 protein: CASSLAGQEQYF; CDR3 DNA: TGCGCCAGCAGCTTGGCCGGACAGGAGCAGTACTTC